This TCR beta chain is drawn from a study of cytomegalovirus exposure and HLA in healthy donors. General study results and limits: A later analysis found that most CMV-associated TCR beta chains appeared HLA-restricted. Previously analyzed data showed that most TCR beta V segments were productive at a frequency of about 90% or about 30%. Later analysis showed TCR association rates varying by HLA locus, highest for DRB1 and lowest for HLA-C. Presence/absence analyses treated sequencing depth as roughly uniform across donors.

Researchers ran the PCR with 60 Vbeta and 13 Jbeta primers. Libraries were prepared by immunoSEQ multiplex PCR; TCRdb keeps only in-frame clonotypes and omits some of them. The sample table sets out 95,000 to 150,000 clones. The CDR3 has 12 residues. Trimming shortened V by 0 bases and J by 5 bases, and 4 bases separated the two germline ends. The germline V gene encodes CDR1 LGHNA and CDR2 YNFKEQ. As concerns this clone: Its antigen is not identified.

The sequence derives from a man aged 18-30 years in good health and CMV-seronegative. Specimen: PBMCs. The chain is built from TRBV4-2 and TRBJ2-5; D gene uncertain. The CDR3 loop reads CASSQDLETQYF. The CDR3 DNA reads TGTGCCAGCAGCCAAGATCTGGAGACCCAGTACTTC.